The rows below give T cell receptor beta chains drawn from one sample of a study of cytomegalovirus exposure and HLA in healthy donors. The table came from immunoSEQ multiplex PCR; TCRdb's copy has only in-frame clones and leaves some out. The sample yields about 140,000 clones, 65% to 80% seen once. Sequences were obtained from PBMCs. The source is a woman between 50 and 59 years old in good health and CMV-seropositive. CDR3s include the opening cysteine and the closing phenylalanine or tryptophan. The order of the fields is V gene, D gene, clone size, J gene, CDR3 protein, CDR3 DNA. D genes are given only for firm matches. Size is stated for part of the rows, as once, few or many counts, or as a class when the clone is expanded.

TRBV10-2,.,once,TRBJ2-7,CASSDLTERYEQYF,TGCGCCAGCAGTGACCTGACAGAGCGCTACGAGCAGTACTTC
TRBV2,.,.,TRBJ1-1,CASRLRDATEAFF,TGTGCCAGCAGACTCCGGGATGCCACTGAAGCTTTCTTT
TRBV5-4,TRBD2,once,TRBJ2-1,CASRLTGGPNEQFF,TGTGCCAGCAGACTAACGGGGGGGCCAAATGAGCAGTTCTTC
TRBV12-5,.,once,TRBJ1-1,CASAGDTTNTEAFF,TGTGCTAGTGCCGGGGACACGACGAACACTGAAGCTTTCTTT
TRBV6-5,.,.,TRBJ1-5,CASSSTGTGNQPQHF,TGTGCCAGCAGTTCCACAGGGACCGGCAATCAGCCCCAGCATTTT
TRBV11-2,.,.,TRBJ1-2,CASSLDRTQGYGYTF,TGTGCCAGCAGCTTAGATCGTACCCAGGGTTACGGCTACACCTTC
TRBV19,.,.,TRBJ1-1,CASSFQGTTEAFF,TGTGCCAGTAGTTTCCAGGGTACCACTGAAGCTTTCTTT
TRBV2,TRBD1,.,TRBJ2-7,CASSGQARSYEQYF,TGTGCCAGCAGCGGACAGGCACGCTCCTACGAGCAGTACTTC
TRBV30,.,.,TRBJ1-3,CAWSAGQSGNTIYF,TGTGCCTGGAGTGCAGGGCAATCTGGAAACACCATATATTTT
TRBV7-6,.,.,TRBJ2-2,CASSLLQGTGELFF,TGTGCCAGCAGCTTATTGCAGGGCACCGGGGAGCTGTTTTTT
TRBV27,.,.,TRBJ2-7,CASSYRAAYEQYF,TGTGCCAGCAGTTACAGGGCCGCCTACGAGCAGTACTTC
TRBV27,.,.,TRBJ2-4,CASSLLGPENIQYF,TGTGCCAGCAGTTTACTGGGCCCCGAGAACATTCAGTACTTC
TRBV7-8,.,.,TRBJ1-5,CASSTLAGVNQPQHF,TGTGCCAGCAGCACCTTGGCAGGGGTCAATCAGCCCCAGCATTTT
TRBV21-1,.,.,TRBJ1-6,CASSKAAEHNSPLHF,TGTGCCAGCAGCAAAGCCGCCGAGCATAATTCACCCCTCCACTTT
TRBV11-2,TRBD1,.,TRBJ2-1,CASGRDRALDEQFF,TGTGCCAGTGGCCGGGACAGGGCCCTAGATGAGCAGTTCTTC
TRBV5-1,.,few,TRBJ1-5,CASSFGAGNQPQHF,TGCGCCAGCAGCTTTGGGGCCGGGAATCAGCCCCAGCATTTT
TRBV5-4,.,once,TRBJ1-2,CASSLAGGAPNYGYTF,TGTGCCAGCAGCTTGGCCGGCGGGGCCCCTAACTATGGCTACACCTTC
TRBV4-2,TRBD1,.,TRBJ2-7,CASSQGSGGQLYEQYF,TGTGCCAGCAGCCAAGGAAGTGGGGGACAGCTCTACGAGCAGTACTTC
TRBV4-1,TRBD2,.,TRBJ2-2,CASSRGLAGGRNTGELFF,TGCGCCAGCAGCCGAGGACTAGCGGGGGGCCGCAACACCGGGGAGCTGTTTTTT
TRBV28,TRBD1,once,TRBJ1-1,CAGRQGVSTEAFF,TGTGCCGGCCGACAGGGGGTTTCAACTGAAGCTTTCTTT
TRBV28,TRBD1,.,TRBJ1-5,CASSLIPGQTSNQPQHF,TGTGCCAGCAGTCTGATACCGGGACAGACTAGCAATCAGCCCCAGCATTTT
TRBV5-4,TRBD2,.,TRBJ2-1,CASTVGGGARNEQFF,TGTGCCAGCACCGTTGGCGGGGGGGCCAGGAATGAGCAGTTCTTC
TRBV7-2,.,few,TRBJ2-5,CASSRDIDGTQYF,TGTGCCAGCAGCCGGGACATCGACGGGACCCAGTACTTC
TRBV6-1,.,.,TRBJ2-4,CASSETRDIQYF,TGTGCCAGCAGTGAGACTAGGGACATTCAGTACTTC
TRBV5-4,TRBD2,.,TRBJ2-5,CASSTGGEETQYF,TGTGCCAGCAGCACGGGGGGGGAAGAGACCCAGTACTTC
TRBV6-5,.,.,TRBJ1-6,CASQGNNSPLHF,TGTGCCAGCCAGGGTAATAATTCACCCCTCCACTTT
TRBV7-9,TRBD2,.,TRBJ2-1,CASSEGGGGYVEQFF,TGTGCCAGCAGCGAGGGCGGGGGTGGGTACGTTGAGCAGTTCTTC
TRBV28,TRBD1,once,TRBJ2-7,CASSSPGQGAYEQYF,TGTGCCAGCAGCTCTCCGGGACAGGGAGCCTACGAGCAGTACTTC
TRBV5-4,TRBD1,.,TRBJ1-2,CASSPPGTGVYTF,TGTGCCAGCAGCCCACCCGGGACAGGGGTCTACACCTTC
TRBV5-1,TRBD1,.,TRBJ2-7,CASSYRVRGQGEQYF,TGCGCCAGCAGCTATCGTGTCAGGGGGCAAGGCGAGCAGTACTTC
TRBV4-3,.,.,TRBJ2-1,CASSHASTSDKVYNEQFF,TGCGCCAGCAGCCACGCCTCTACGTCGGACAAAGTCTACAATGAGCAGTTCTTC
TRBV2,TRBD1,.,TRBJ1-2,CASSEKRQGNSGYTF,TGTGCCAGCAGTGAAAAGAGACAGGGGAATAGTGGCTACACCTTC
TRBV27,.,.,TRBJ2-3,CASSFNRGTQYF,TGTGCCAGCAGTTTTAATAGGGGTACGCAGTATTTT
TRBV6-1,TRBD1,.,TRBJ2-2,CASSFPGTAAGELFF,TGTGCCAGCAGTTTCCCCGGGACAGCCGCCGGGGAGCTGTTTTTT
TRBV28,TRBD1,.,TRBJ2-3,CASSPNPDRSSTDTQYF,TGTGCCAGCAGCCCAAATCCGGACAGGTCAAGCACAGATACGCAGTATTTT
TRBV27,.,once,TRBJ1-2,CASSFTRAYGYTF,TGTGCCAGCAGTTTCACCAGGGCCTATGGCTACACCTTC
TRBV10-3,TRBD1,once,TRBJ2-3,CAIAGQGASDTQYF,TGTGCCATCGCCGGACAGGGGGCATCAGATACGCAGTATTTT
TRBV2,TRBD2,few,TRBJ2-2,CASNGNSGGTGELFF,TGTGCCAGCAACGGTAATAGCGGGGGAACCGGGGAGCTGTTTTTT
TRBV6-6,.,.,TRBJ2-4,CASMGTLNQAKNIQYF,TGTGCCAGCATGGGGACTCTGAATCAAGCCAAAAACATTCAGTACTTC
TRBV7-9,.,.,TRBJ1-1,CASSAAGTLNTEAFF,TGTGCCAGCAGCGCAGCAGGGACTTTGAACACTGAAGCTTTCTTT
TRBV5-1,.,once,TRBJ2-7,CASSLASYEGDEQYF,TGCGCCAGCAGCTTGGCGTCGTATGAGGGTGACGAGCAGTACTTC
TRBV6-1,.,few,TRBJ2-7,CASSELSHEQYF,TGTGCCAGCAGTGAACTGTCCCACGAGCAGTACTTC
TRBV4-1,TRBD2,.,TRBJ2-2,CASSQDLLAGYTGELFF,TGCGCCAGCAGCCAAGACCTGCTAGCGGGGTACACCGGGGAGCTGTTTTTT
TRBV15,TRBD1,.,TRBJ2-3,CATSRDVGTGTDTQYF,TGTGCCACCAGCAGAGATGTTGGGACAGGCACAGATACGCAGTATTTT
TRBV5-1,TRBD1,.,TRBJ1-1,CASSLDRGNTEAFF,TGCGCCAGCAGCCTGGACAGGGGCAACACTGAAGCTTTCTTT